The TCR beta chain described here comes from a study of neurological immune-mediated disorders. Points from the study as a whole: The study found the most TCR clonal expansion in HTLV-1-associated myelopathy and the least in multiple sclerosis, below healthy controls. None of the CDR3 amino acid sequences of expanded clones were shared across subjects, and this suggested private repertoires in all groups.

This clonotype was seen ten or more times. Its matching antigen is unknown. The V end lost 6 bases, the J end lost 5 bases, and 17 bases lay between the germline ends. The CDR3 has 14 residues. Germline V CDR1 and CDR2: DFQATT, SNEGSKA (reference sequence). TCRdb independently ran MiXCR on the 5' RACE reads; one entry per CDR3 protein. The table lists about 36,000 distinct CDR3 sequences, around 10% of them singletons. The unsorted libraries originated from 2 million PBMCs that had been stored at -80 C. The genes are TRBV20-1 and TRBJ2-1; maybe TRBD1 (6 bases). The sequenced sample consisted of PBMCs. The receptor comes from a woman between 25 and 40 years old with HTLV-1-associated myelopathy (HAM/TSP). CDR3 sequence reads: CSAIWLQGHNEQFF. Written as DNA, the CDR3 is TGCAGTGCGATCTGGTTACAGGGCCACAATGAGCAGTTCTTC.